The rows below give T cell receptor beta chains drawn from one sample of a study of response to subunit inactivated influenza vaccine. TCRdb fed the RT-PCR reads into MiXCR, producing one record per CDR3 protein. The data hold over 750,000 distinct CDR3 sequences, with roughly 20% observed a single time. The material sequenced was PBMCs from blood, taken 4 to 6 days after vaccination. These receptors originate from a man over 45 who received an inactivated influenza vaccine. Each CDR3 is given with its conserved first and last residue. The D gene is left open where the match is weak. Size is omitted from some rows. Given values are once, few, many or a class for expanded clones.

CDR3 protein | CDR3 DNA | J gene | clone size | D gene | V gene
CASSPITVLGASYNEQFF | TGTGCCAGCAGTCCCATAACCGTACTAGGGGCCTCCTACAATGAGCAGTTCTTC | TRBJ2-1 | many | NA | TRBV27
CSASRTGRGETQYF | TGCAGTGCTAGTCGTACTGGGAGGGGGGAGACCCAGTACTTC | TRBJ2-5 | NA | NA | TRBV20-1
CAIRKGQGEKLFF | TGTGCCATCAGGAAGGGGCAGGGTGAAAAACTGTTTTTT | TRBJ1-4 | few | NA | TRBV10-3
CASSQTYSSSGANVLTF | TGTGCCAGCAGCCAAACTTACAGCAGCTCTGGGGCCAACGTCCTGACTTTC | TRBJ2-6 | NA | NA | TRBV3-1
CASSRGVAISYNEQFF | TGTGCCAGCAGTCGTGGAGTAGCCATCTCCTACAATGAGCAGTTCTTC | TRBJ2-1 | NA | NA | TRBV7-9
CASSTPGQISGYTF | TGTGCCAGCAGTACACCGGGACAGATCAGTGGCTACACCTTC | TRBJ1-2 | few | TRBD1 | TRBV12-3/TRBV12-4
CASSHEAGGTDTQYF | TGCGCCAGCAGCCACGAAGCGGGGGGCACAGATACGCAGTATTTT | TRBJ2-3 | NA | TRBD2 | TRBV4-3
CASSPDWRGTDTEAFF | TGTGCCAGCAGCCCCGATTGGCGGGGTACTGACACTGAAGCTTTCTTT | TRBJ1-1 | few | NA | TRBV7-9
CASQDRGNTGELFF | TGTGCCAGCCAGGACAGGGGGAACACCGGGGAGCTGTTTTTT | TRBJ2-2 | many | TRBD1 | TRBV10-3
CASSYQGKHTEAFF | TGTGCCAGCAGTTACCAAGGGAAGCACACTGAAGCTTTCTTT | TRBJ1-1 | few | NA | TRBV6-5
CASSEYAQREGLADTQYF | TGTGCCAGCAGTGAATATGCCCAGCGGGAGGGCCTTGCAGATACGCAGTATTTT | TRBJ2-3 | NA | TRBD2 | TRBV25-1
CSVELDRMPYEQYF | TGCAGCGTTGAATTGGACAGAATGCCCTACGAGCAGTACTTC | TRBJ2-7 | NA | NA | TRBV29-1
CASSQAYPDLAGASYYEQYF | TGCGCCAGCAGCCAAGCATATCCTGATTTAGCGGGAGCCAGTTACTACGAGCAGTACTTC | TRBJ2-7 | NA | TRBD2 | TRBV4-3
CATSDFGRNQPQHF | TGTGCCACCAGTGATTTTGGGCGCAATCAGCCCCAGCATTTT | TRBJ1-5 | few | NA | TRBV24-1
CASRLGQGIGELFF | TGTGCCAGCAGGCTCGGACAGGGTATCGGGGAGCTGTTTTTT | TRBJ2-2 | few | TRBD1 | TRBV6-2/TRBV6-3
CATSRAGSQETQYF | TGTGCCACCAGCAGAGCGGGTAGCCAAGAGACCCAGTACTTC | TRBJ2-5 | NA | NA | TRBV15
CASSTLSAYEQYF | TGTGCCAGCAGTACGCTCTCAGCCTACGAGCAGTACTTC | TRBJ2-7 | few | NA | TRBV28
CASNHWGTDTQYF | TGTGCCAGCAATCACTGGGGCACAGATACGCAGTATTTT | TRBJ2-3 | few | NA | TRBV6-2/TRBV6-3
CASSLSAITEAFF | TGTGCCAGCAGCTTAAGTGCTATCACTGAAGCTTTCTTT | TRBJ1-1 | NA | NA | TRBV7-3
CSVVTGTGLYEQYF | TGCAGCGTGGTAACCGGGACAGGGTTATACGAGCAGTACTTC | TRBJ2-7 | few | TRBD1 | TRBV29-1
CSASPQGAYKSPLHF | TGCAGTGCTAGTCCTCAGGGGGCCTATAAATCACCCCTCCACTTT | TRBJ1-6 | NA | TRBD1 | TRBV20-1
CASSPGGWDIQYF | TGTGCCAGCAGTCCAGGGGGCTGGGACATTCAGTACTTC | TRBJ2-4 | few | TRBD1 | TRBV7-6
CASSQRLDRGSDTQYF | TGTGCCAGCAGCCAGAGATTGGACAGGGGTTCAGATACGCAGTATTTT | TRBJ2-3 | NA | TRBD1 | TRBV4-2
CSVEGRVSGSYNEQFF | TGCAGCGTTGAAGGGAGGGTCTCGGGCTCCTACAATGAGCAGTTCTTC | TRBJ2-1 | many | NA | TRBV29-1
CSARAGANEKLFF | TGCAGTGCTAGAGCAGGGGCTAATGAAAAACTGTTTTTT | TRBJ1-4 | NA | NA | TRBV20-1
CASTDRNQETQYF | TGTGCCAGCACCGACAGGAACCAAGAGACCCAGTACTTC | TRBJ2-5 | few | NA | TRBV28